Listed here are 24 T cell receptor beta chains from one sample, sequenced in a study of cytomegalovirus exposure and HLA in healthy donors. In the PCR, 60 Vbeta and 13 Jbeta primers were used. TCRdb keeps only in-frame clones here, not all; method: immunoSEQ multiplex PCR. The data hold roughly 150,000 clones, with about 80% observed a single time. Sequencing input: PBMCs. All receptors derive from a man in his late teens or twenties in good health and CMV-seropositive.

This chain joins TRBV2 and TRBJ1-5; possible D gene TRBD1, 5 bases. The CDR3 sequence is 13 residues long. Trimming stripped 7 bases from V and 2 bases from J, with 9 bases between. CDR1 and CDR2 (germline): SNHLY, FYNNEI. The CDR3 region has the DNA TGTGCCAGCAAGGGACTCGGCAATCAGCCCCAGCATTTT. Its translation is CASKGLGNQPQHF.

CDR3: CASSQQDRGPYEQYF. As DNA, the CDR3 is TGCGCCAGCAGCCAACAAGACAGGGGACCCTACGAGCAGTACTTC. The J gene is TRBJ2-7, the V gene TRBV4-1; 8 bases agree with TRBD1. V shed 2 bases and J 2 bases; nucleotides not matched to a gene: 5. The CDR3 consists of 15 residues. Germline assignment: CDR1 MGHRA and CDR2 YSYEKL.

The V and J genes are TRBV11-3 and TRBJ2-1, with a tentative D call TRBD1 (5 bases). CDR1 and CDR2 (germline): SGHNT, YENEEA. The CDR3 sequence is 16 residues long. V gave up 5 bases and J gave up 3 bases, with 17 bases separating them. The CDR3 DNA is TGTGCCAGCAGCGGGCAGGGCTCGAATTACTACAATGAGCAGTTCTTC. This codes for CASSGQGSNYYNEQFF.

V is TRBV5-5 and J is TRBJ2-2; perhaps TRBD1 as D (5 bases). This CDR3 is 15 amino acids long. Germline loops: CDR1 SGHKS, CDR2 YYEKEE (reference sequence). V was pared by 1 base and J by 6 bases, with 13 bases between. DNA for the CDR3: TGTGCCAGCAGCTTGTTTTTGGGGCCCGCCGGGGAGCTGTTTTTT. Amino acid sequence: CASSLFLGPAGELFF.

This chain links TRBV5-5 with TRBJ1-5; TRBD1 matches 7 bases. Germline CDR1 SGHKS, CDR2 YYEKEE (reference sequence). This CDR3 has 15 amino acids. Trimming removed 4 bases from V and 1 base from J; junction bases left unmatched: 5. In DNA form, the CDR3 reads TGTGCCAGCAGCAGAACAGGGGTCAGCAATCAGCCCCAGCATTTT. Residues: CASSRTGVSNQPQHF.

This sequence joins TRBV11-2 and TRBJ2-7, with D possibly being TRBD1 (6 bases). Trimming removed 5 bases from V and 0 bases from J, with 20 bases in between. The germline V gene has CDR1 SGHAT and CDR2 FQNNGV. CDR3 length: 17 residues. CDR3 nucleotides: TGTGCCAGCAGCCTGTCCCCCAGGGGCTTTGGCTCCTACGAGCAGTACTTC. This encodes CASSLSPRGFGSYEQYF. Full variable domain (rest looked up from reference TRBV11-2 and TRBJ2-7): EAGVAQSPRYKIIEKRQSVAFWCNPISGHATLYWYQQILGQGPKLLIQFQNNGVVDDSQLPKDRFSAERLKGVDSTLKIQPAKLEDSAVYLCASSLSPRGFGSYEQYFGPGTRLTVT.

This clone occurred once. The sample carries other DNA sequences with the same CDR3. The CDR3 loop reads CASSLSGNQPQHF. The CDR3 coding sequence is TGCGCCAGCAGCTTGTCGGGAAATCAGCCCCAGCATTTT. This chain connects TRBV5-1 to TRBJ1-5; no reliable D call. The CDR3 totals 13 residues. Germline V gene sequence: CDR1 SGHRS, CDR2 YFSETQ. V shed 1 base and J shed 4 bases, with 6 bases lying between them.

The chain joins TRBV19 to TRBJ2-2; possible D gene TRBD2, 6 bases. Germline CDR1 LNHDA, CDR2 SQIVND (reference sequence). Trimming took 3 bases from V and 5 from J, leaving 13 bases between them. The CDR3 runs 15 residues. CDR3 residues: CASSIGGLFTGELFF. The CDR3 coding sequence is TGTGCCAGTAGTATCGGGGGTTTGTTTACCGGGGAGCTGTTTTTT.

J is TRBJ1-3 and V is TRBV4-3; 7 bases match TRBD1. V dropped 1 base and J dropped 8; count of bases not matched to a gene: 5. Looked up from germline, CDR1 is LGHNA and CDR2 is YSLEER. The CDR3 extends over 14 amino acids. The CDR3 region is CASSQGQGGDTIYF. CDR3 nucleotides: TGCGCCAGCAGCCAAGGACAGGGTGGGGACACCATATATTTT.

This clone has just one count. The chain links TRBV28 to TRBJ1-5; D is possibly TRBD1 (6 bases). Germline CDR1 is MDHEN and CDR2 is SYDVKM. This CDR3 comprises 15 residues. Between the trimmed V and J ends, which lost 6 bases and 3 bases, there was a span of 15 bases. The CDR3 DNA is TGTGCCAGCAGGCCGCCTGGGGGCTACAATCAGCCCCAGCATTTT. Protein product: CASRPPGGYNQPQHF.

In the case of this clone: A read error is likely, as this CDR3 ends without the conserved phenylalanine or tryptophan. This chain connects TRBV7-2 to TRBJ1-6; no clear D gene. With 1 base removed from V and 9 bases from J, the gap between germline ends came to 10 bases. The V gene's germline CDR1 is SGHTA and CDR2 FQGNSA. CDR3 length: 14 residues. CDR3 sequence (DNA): TGTGCCAGCAGCTTAGTGGGGAGGGTTTCACCCCTCCACCTT. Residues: CASSLVGRVSPLHL.

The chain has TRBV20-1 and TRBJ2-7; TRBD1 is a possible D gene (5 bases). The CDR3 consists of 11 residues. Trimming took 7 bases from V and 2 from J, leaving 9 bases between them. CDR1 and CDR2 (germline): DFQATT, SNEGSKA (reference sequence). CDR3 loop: CSGGGTYEQYF. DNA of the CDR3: TGCAGTGGGGGCGGAACCTACGAGCAGTACTTC.

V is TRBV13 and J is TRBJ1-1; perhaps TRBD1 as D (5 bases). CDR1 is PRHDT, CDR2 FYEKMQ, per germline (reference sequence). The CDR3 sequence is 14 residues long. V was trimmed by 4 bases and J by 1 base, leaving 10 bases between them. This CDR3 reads CASSWGLKNTEAFF. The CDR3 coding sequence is TGTGCCAGCAGCTGGGGACTTAAGAACACTGAAGCTTTCTTT.

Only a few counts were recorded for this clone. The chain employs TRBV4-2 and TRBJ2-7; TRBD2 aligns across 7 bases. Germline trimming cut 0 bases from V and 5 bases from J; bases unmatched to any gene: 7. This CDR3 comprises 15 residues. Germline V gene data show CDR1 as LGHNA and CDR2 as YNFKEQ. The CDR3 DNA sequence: TGTGCCAGCAGCCAAGACTGGACTAGTAGGGACGAGCAGTACTTC. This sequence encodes CASSQDWTSRDEQYF.

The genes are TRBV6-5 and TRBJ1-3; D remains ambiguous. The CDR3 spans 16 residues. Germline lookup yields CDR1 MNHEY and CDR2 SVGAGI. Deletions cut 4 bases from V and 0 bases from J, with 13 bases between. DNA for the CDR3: TGTGCCAGCAGTTCCCACAGCCGGCACTCTGGAAACACCATATATTTT. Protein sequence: CASSSHSRHSGNTIYF.

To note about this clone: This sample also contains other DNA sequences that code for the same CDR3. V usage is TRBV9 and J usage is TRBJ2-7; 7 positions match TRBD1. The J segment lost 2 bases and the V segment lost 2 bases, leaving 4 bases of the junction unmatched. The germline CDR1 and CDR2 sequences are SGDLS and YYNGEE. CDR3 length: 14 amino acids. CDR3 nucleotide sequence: TGTGCCAGCAGCGTCGGGCAGGGGGCCTACGAGCAGTACTTC. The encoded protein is CASSVGQGAYEQYF. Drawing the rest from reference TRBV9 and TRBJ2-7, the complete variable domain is DSGVTQTPKHLITATGQRVTLRCSPRSGDLSVYWYQQSLDQGLQFLIQYYNGEERAKGNILERFSAQQFPDLHSELNLSSLELGDSALYFCASSVGQGAYEQYFGPGTRLTVT.

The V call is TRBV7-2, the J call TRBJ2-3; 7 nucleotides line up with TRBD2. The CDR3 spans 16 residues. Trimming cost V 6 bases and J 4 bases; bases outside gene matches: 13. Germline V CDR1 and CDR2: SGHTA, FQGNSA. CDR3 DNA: TGTGCCAGCAGGGCCCTTGGCGGGAGTTATCCAGATACGCAGTATTTT. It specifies CASRALGGSYPDTQYF.

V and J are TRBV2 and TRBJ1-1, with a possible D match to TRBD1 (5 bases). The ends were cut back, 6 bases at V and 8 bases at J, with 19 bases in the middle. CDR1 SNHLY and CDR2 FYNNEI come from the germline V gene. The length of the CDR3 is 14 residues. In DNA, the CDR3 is TGTGCCAGCAGCCCAGGCGGGGGAGTCATAGAAGCTTTCTTT. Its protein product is CASSPGGGVIEAFF.

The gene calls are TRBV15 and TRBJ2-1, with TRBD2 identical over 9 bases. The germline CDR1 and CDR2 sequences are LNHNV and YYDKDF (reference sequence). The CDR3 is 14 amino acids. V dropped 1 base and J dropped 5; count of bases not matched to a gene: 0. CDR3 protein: CATSRGLADNEQFF. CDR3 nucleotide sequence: TGTGCCACCAGCAGAGGACTAGCGGACAATGAGCAGTTCTTC. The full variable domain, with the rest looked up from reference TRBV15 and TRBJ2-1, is DAMVIQNPRYQVTQFGKPVTLSCSQTLNHNVMYWYQQKSSQAPKLLFHYYDKDFNNEADTPDNFQSRRPNTSFCFLDIRSPGLGDTAMYLCATSRGLADNEQFFGPGTRLTVL.

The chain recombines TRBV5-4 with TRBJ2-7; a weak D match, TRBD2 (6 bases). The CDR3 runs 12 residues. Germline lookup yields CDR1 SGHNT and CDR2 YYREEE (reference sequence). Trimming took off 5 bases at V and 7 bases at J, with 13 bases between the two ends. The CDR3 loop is CASREGTGEQYF. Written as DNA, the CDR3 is TGTGCCAGCAGGGAGGGAACGGGGGAGCAGTACTTC.

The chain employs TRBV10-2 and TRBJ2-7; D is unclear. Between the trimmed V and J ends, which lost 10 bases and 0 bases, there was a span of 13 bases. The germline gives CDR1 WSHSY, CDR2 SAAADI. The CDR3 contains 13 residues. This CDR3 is CATTRRSSYEQYF. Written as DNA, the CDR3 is TGCGCCACCACCCGGCGGAGCTCCTACGAGCAGTACTTC.

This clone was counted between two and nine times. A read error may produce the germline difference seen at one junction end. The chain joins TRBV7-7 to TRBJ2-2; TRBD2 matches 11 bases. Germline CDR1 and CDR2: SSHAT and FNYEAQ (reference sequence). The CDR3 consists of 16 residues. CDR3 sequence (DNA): TGTGCTAGCAGCGAAGGGACTAGCGGGAACACCGGGGAGCTGTTTTTT. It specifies CASSEGTSGNTGELFF.

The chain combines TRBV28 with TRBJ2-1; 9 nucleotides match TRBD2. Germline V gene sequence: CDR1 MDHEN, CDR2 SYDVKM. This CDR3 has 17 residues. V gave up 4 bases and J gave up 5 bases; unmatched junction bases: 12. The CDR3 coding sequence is TGTGCCAGCAGTTCCCTTCTCACTAGCGGGCAAGACAATGAGCAGTTCTTC. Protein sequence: CASSSLLTSGQDNEQFF.

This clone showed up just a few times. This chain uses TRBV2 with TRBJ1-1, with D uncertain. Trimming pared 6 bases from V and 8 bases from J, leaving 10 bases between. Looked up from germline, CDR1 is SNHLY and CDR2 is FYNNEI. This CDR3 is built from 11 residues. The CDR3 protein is CASSESPEAFF. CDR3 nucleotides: TGTGCCAGCAGCGAGTCGCCAGAAGCTTTCTTT.